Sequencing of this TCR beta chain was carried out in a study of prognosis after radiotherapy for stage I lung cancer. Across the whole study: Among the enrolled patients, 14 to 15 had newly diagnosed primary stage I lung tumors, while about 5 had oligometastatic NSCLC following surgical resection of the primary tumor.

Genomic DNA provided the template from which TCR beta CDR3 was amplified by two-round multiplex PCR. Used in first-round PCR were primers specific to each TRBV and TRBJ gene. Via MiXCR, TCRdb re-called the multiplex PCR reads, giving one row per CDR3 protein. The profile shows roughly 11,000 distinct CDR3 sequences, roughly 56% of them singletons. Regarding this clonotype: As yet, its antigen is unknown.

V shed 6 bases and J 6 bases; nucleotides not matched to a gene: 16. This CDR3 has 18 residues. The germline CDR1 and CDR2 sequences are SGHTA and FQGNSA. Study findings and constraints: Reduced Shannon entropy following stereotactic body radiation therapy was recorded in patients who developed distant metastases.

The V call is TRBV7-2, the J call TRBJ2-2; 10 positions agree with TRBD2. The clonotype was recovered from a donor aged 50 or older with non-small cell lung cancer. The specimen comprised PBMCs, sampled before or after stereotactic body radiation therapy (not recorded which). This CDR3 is CASRSFPPLAGLSGELFF. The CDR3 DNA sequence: TGTGCCAGCAGATCATTCCCCCCACTAGCGGGATTATCCGGGGAGCTGTTTTTT.